This note documents a single TCR beta chain sequence. This sample was taken from a study of blood T cell repertoires in COVID-19. Some clones are missing from TCRdb's copy, which holds only in-frame ones; the method was immunoSEQ multiplex PCR. Of 200,000 to 250,000 clones listed, nearly 90% are singletons. CDR1 is SGHRS, CDR2 YFSETQ, per germline. V was trimmed by 0 bases and J by 8 bases, leaving 11 bases between them. This CDR3 spans 13 amino acids. This chain links TRBV5-1 with TRBJ1-2; D possibly corresponds to TRBD1 (5 bases). This TCR was recovered from a woman between 18 and 30 years old who had recovered from COVID-19. The sequencing input was peripheral blood. CDR3 in amino acids: CASSLAVGVGYTF. Written as DNA, the CDR3 is TGCGCCAGCAGCTTGGCCGTAGGGGTCGGCTACACCTTC.